A single sample is the source of the 10 T cell receptor beta chains below, sequenced in a study of blood T cell repertoires in COVID-19. The assay was immunoSEQ multiplex PCR, and TCRdb's table has in-frame clones only and misses some. The sample comprises roughly 79,000 clones, about four fifths of which are singletons, and less than 8.5% rests with the top ten. The sequenced material came from peripheral blood. These TCRs come from a human donor in a cohort sampled during active COVID-19.

With regard to this clone: Other DNA sequences in the same sample also yield this CDR3. The rearrangement uses TRBV18 and TRBJ1-2; weak D call: TRBD1 (5 bases). Germline assignment: CDR1 KGHSH and CDR2 LQKENI. The CDR3 spans 13 residues. V gave up 2 bases and J gave up 2 bases, with 6 bases separating them. The CDR3: CASSPDRNYGYTF. CDR3 nucleotides: TGTGCCAGCTCACCAGACAGAAACTATGGCTACACCTTC. The variable domain in full, with the rest retrieved from reference TRBV18 and TRBJ1-2, is NAGVMQNPRHLVRRRGQEARLRCSPMKGHSHVYWYRQLPEEGLKFMVYLQKENIIDESGMPKERFSAEFPKEGPSILRIQQVVRGDSAAYFCASSPDRNYGYTFGSGTRLTVV.

This clone has a handful of counts. The chain recombines TRBV5-1 with TRBJ1-1; a weak D match, TRBD1 (6 bases). V lost 0 bases and J lost 11, with 20 bases in between. From germline, CDR1 is SGHRS and CDR2 YFSETQ. The CDR3 loop spans 15 amino acids. CDR3 sequence (DNA): TGCGCCAGCAGCTTGGTCCTGGGGGACACCAAAGGGGCTTTCTTT. It specifies CASSLVLGDTKGAFF.

This clone came up a few times. The rearrangement joins TRBV30 to TRBJ1-6; TRBD1 matches 9 bases. Germline CDR1 is GTSNPN and CDR2 is SVGIG (reference sequence). Losses at the gene ends were 5 bases for V and 5 bases for J; bases not matched to a gene: 1. CDR3 size: 13 residues. CDR3 DNA sequence: TGTGCCTGGGGGACAGGGAATAATTCACCCCTCCACTTT. Amino acids: CAWGTGNNSPLHF.

The rearrangement joins TRBV29-1 to TRBJ1-2; TRBD1 agrees at 7 bases. Trimming cost V 6 bases and J 1 base; bases outside gene matches: 11. The CDR3 has 15 residues. Germline-derived CDR1 and CDR2 are SQVTM and ANQGSEA. Here the CDR3 DNA reads TGCAGCGTCATAGGGGGCGCTTCCCTTAACTATGGCTACACCTTC. Translating gives CSVIGGASLNYGYTF.

The rearrangement links TRBV4-2 to TRBJ1-4, with D possibly matching TRBD1 (5 bases). Per germline, CDR1 LGHNA and CDR2 YNFKEQ. This CDR3 contains 15 residues. The germline V and J ends were trimmed by 1 base and 5 bases, with 11 bases remaining between them. CDR3 nucleotide sequence: TGTGCCAGCAGCCAAGGGGGACTTAAAAATGAAAAACTGTTTTTT. Translating it yields CASSQGGLKNEKLFF.

This chain joins TRBV5-1 and TRBJ1-1; TRBD1 aligns across 10 bases. Germline V gene lookup returns CDR1 SGHRS and CDR2 YFSETQ. This CDR3 spans 15 amino acids. The V gene end was trimmed by 3 bases and the J gene end by 6 bases; junction bases not matched to a gene: 8. CDR3 residues: CASSSGQGTYAEAFF. The CDR3 DNA follows: TGCGCCAGCAGCTCGGGACAGGGGACGTACGCTGAAGCTTTCTTT.

The chain employs TRBV7-9 and TRBJ2-1; TRBD2 agrees at 8 bases. V was clipped by 6 bases and J by 3 bases; unmatched bases: 13. The CDR3 sequence is 17 residues long. In germline, CDR1 is SEHNR, CDR2 FQNEAQ (reference sequence). The CDR3: CASRETSETHFYNEQFF. The CDR3 DNA reads as TGTGCCAGCAGGGAGACTAGCGAGACGCACTTCTACAATGAGCAGTTCTTC.

The rearrangement links TRBV7-9 to TRBJ1-6, with TRBD1 identical over 10 bases. Germline CDR1 and CDR2: SEHNR and FQNEAQ (reference sequence). The CDR3 extends over 15 amino acids. The V gene end was trimmed by 6 bases and the J gene end by 11 bases; junction bases not matched to a gene: 10. The CDR3 DNA reads TGTGCCAGCAGACGAGAGGGGACAGGGGATGCACCCCTCCACTTT. It codes for CASRREGTGDAPLHF.

This chain links TRBV6-5 with TRBJ1-2, with D uncertain. Germline CDR1 is MNHEY and CDR2 is SVGAGI. The CDR3 has 12 residues. V gave up 8 bases and J gave up 3 bases, with 10 bases separating them. CDR3 in amino acids: CASFREDYGYTF. DNA for the CDR3: TGTGCCAGCTTTCGAGAAGACTATGGCTACACCTTC.

This clone was observed a few times. V gene TRBV19 combines with J gene TRBJ1-5; 7 nucleotides agree with TRBD1. The CDR3 runs 17 residues. Looked up from germline, CDR1 is LNHDA and CDR2 is SQIVND (reference sequence). Losses at the gene ends were 7 bases for V and 0 bases for J; bases not matched to a gene: 12. CDR3 in amino acids: CASIRDSIFYSNQPQHF. The DNA of the CDR3 is TGTGCCAGTATCCGGGACAGCATTTTTTATAGCAATCAGCCCCAGCATTTT.